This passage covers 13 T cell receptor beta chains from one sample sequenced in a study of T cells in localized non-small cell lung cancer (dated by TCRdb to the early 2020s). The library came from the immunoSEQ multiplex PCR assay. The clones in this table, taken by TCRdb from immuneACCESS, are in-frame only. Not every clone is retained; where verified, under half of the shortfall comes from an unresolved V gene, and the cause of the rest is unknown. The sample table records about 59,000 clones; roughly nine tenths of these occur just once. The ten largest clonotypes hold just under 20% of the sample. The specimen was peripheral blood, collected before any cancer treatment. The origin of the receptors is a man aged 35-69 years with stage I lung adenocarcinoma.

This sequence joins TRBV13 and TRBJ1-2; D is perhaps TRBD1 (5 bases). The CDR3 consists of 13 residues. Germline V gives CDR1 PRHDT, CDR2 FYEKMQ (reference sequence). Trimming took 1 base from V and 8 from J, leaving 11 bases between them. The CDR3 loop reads CASSLEGLGGYTF. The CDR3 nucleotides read TGTGCCAGCAGCTTAGAGGGACTTGGGGGCTACACCTTC.

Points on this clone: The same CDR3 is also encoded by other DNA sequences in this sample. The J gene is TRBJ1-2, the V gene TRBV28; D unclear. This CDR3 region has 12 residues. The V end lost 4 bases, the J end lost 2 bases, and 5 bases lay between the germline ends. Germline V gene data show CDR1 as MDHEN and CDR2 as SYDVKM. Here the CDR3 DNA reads TGTGCCAGCAGTTCAGGCAACTATGGCTACACCTTC. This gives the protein CASSSGNYGYTF.

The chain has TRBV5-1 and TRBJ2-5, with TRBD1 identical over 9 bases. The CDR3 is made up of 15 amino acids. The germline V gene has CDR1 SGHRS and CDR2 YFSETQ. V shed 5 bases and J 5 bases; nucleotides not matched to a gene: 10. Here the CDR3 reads CASRSGTGNIETQYF. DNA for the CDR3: TGCGCCAGCAGGTCCGGGACAGGGAATATCGAGACCCAGTACTTC.

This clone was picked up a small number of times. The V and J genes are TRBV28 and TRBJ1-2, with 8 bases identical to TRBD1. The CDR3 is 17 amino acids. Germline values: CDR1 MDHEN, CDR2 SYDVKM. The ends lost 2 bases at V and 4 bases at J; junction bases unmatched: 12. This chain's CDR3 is CASSLGGQVPSSYGYTF. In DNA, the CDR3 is TGTGCCAGCAGTTTAGGGGGACAGGTTCCCTCCTCCTATGGCTACACCTTC.

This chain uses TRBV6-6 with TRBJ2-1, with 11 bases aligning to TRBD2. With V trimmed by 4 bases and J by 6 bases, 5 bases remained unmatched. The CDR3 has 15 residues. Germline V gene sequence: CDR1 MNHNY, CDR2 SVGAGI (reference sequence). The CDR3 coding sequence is TGTGCCAGCAGTTCCCCGGGACTAGCGGCCAATGAGCAGTTCTTC. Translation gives CASSSPGLAANEQFF.

CDR3 amino acids: CASSHDGGRGPAFF. In DNA, the CDR3 is TGTGCCAGCAGTCACGACGGGGGGCGAGGGCCTGCTTTCTTT. J is TRBJ1-1 and V is TRBV9; D is possibly TRBD1 (6 bases). V lost 5 bases and J lost 11, with 22 bases in between. Germline V gene data show CDR1 as SGDLS and CDR2 as YYNGEE. CDR3 length: 14 amino acids.

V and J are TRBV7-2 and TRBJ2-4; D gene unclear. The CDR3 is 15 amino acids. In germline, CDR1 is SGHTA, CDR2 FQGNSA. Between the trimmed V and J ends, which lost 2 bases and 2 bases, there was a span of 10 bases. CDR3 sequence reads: CASSLPLTSKNIQYF. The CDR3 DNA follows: TGTGCCAGCAGCTTACCGCTCACATCCAAAAACATTCAGTACTTC. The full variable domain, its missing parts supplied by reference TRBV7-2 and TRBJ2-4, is GAGVSQSPSNKVTEKGKDVELRCDPISGHTALYWYRQSLGQGLEFLIYFQGNSAPDKSGLPSDRFSAERTGGSVSTLTIQRTQQEDSAVYLCASSLPLTSKNIQYFGAGTRLSVL.

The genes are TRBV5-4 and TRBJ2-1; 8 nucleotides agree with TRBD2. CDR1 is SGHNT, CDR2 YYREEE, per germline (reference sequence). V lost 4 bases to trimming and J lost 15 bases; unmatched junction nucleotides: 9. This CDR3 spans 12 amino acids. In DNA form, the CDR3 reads TGTGCCAGCAGCCCTGATGGGACTAGACCGTTCTTC. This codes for CASSPDGTRPFF.

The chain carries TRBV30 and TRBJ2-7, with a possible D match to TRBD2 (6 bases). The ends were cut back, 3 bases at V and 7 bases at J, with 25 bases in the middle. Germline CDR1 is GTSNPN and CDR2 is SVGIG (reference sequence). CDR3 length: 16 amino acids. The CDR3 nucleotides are TGTGCCTGGAGAGGGGCTGGACTACCCCCGAGAGGAGAGCAGTACTTC. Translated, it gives CAWRGAGLPPRGEQYF.

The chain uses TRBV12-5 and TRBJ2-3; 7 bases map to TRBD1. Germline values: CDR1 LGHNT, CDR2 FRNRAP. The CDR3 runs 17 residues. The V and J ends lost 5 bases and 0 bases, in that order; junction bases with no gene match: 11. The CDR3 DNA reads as TGTGCTAGTGGTCTCTCCTGGGACAGCCCTAGCACAGATACGCAGTATTTT. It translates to CASGLSWDSPSTDTQYF. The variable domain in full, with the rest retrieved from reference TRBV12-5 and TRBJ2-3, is DARVTQTPRHKVTEMGQEVTMRCQPILGHNTVFWYRQTMMQGLELLAYFRNRAPLDDSGMPKDRFSAEMPDATLATLKIQPSEPRDSAVYFCASGLSWDSPSTDTQYFGPGTRLTVL.

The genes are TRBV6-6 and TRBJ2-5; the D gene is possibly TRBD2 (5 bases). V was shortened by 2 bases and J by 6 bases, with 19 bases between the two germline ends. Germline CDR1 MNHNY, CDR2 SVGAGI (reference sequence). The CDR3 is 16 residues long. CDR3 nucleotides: TGTGCCAGCAGTTACCTACGTGGAGGAAAAGGGAAGACCCAGTACTTC. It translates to CASSYLRGGKGKTQYF.

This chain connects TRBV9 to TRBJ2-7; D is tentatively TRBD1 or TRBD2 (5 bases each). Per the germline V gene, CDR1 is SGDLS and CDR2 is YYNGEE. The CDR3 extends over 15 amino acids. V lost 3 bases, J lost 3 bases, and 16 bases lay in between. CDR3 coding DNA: TGTGCCAGCAGCGAGACTGGTGCGAGGGGCTACGAGCAGTACTTC. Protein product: CASSETGARGYEQYF.

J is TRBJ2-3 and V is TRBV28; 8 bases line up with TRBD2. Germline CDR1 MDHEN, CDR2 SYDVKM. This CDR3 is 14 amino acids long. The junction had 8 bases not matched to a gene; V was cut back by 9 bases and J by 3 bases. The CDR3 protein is CASPPAGGTDTQYF. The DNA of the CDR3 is TGTGCCAGTCCCCCGGCGGGAGGAACAGATACGCAGTATTTT.